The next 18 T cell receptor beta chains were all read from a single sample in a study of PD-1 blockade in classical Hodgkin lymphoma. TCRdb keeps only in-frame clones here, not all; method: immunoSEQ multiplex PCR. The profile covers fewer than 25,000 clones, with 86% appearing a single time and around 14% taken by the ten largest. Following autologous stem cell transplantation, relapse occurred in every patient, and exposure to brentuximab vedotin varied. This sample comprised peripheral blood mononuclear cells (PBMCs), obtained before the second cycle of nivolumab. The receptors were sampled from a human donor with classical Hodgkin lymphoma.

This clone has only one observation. CDR3 bases: TGTGCCTGCCCCTTGGGCATTTCGGTTGGGACAGGGATCCCTAACTATGGCTACACCTTC. Translating it yields CACPLGISVGTGIPNYGYTF. The chain is built from TRBV30 and TRBJ1-2, with 9 bases matching TRBD1. Germline V gene sequence: CDR1 GTSNPN, CDR2 SVGIG (reference sequence). After removal of 6 bases from V and 0 bases from J, the junction contained 23 bases not matched to a gene. There are 20 residues in the CDR3.

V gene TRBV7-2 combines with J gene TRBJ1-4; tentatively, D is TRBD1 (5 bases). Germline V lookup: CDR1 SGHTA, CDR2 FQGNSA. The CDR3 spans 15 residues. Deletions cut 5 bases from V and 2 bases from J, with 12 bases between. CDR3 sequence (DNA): TGTGCCAGCAGCGCCCCGGGACCGACTAATGAAAAACTGTTTTTT. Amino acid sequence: CASSAPGPTNEKLFF. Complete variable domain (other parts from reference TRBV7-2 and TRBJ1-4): GAGVSQSPSNKVTEKGKDVELRCDPISGHTALYWYRQSLGQGLEFLIYFQGNSAPDKSGLPSDRFSAERTGGSVSTLTIQRTQQEDSAVYLCASSAPGPTNEKLFFGSGTQLSVL.

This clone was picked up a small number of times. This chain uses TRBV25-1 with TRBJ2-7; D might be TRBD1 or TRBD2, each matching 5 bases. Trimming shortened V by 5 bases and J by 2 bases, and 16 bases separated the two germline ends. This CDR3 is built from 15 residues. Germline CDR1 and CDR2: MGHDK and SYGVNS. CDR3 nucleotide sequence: TGTGCCAGCAGTATCGGGGCGGGCGGCCCCTACGAGCAGTACTTC. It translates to CASSIGAGGPYEQYF.

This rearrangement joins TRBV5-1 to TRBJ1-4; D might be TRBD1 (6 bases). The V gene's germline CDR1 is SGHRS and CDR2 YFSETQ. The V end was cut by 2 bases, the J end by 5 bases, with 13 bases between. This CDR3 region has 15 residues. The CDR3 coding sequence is TGCGCCAGCAGCTTTAACGGCGGACAGAATGAAAAACTGTTTTTT. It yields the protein CASSFNGGQNEKLFF.

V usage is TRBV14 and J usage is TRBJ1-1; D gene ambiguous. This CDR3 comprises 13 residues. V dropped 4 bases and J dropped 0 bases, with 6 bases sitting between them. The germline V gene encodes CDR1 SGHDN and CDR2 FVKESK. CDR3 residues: CASSLSLNTEAFF. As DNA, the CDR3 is TGTGCCAGCAGCCTTTCACTGAACACTGAAGCTTTCTTT.

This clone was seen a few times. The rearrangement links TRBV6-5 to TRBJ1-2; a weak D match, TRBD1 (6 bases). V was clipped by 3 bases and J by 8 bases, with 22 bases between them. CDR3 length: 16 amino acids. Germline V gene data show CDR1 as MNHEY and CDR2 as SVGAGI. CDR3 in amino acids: CASSYSREGGPGGYTF. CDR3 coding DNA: TGTGCCAGCAGTTATTCGAGGGAAGGGGGGCCAGGGGGCTACACCTTC.

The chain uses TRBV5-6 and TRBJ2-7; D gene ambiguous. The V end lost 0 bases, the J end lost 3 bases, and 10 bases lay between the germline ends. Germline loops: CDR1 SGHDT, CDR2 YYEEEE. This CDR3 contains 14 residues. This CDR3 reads CASSLGASLYEQYF. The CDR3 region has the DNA TGTGCCAGCAGCTTGGGAGCCAGCCTCTACGAGCAGTACTTC. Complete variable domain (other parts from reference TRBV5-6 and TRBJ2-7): DAGVTQSPTHLIKTRGQQVTLRCSPKSGHDTVSWYQQALGQGPQFIFQYYEEEERQRGNFPDRFSGHQFPNYSSELNVNALLLGDSALYLCASSLGASLYEQYFGPGTRLTVT.

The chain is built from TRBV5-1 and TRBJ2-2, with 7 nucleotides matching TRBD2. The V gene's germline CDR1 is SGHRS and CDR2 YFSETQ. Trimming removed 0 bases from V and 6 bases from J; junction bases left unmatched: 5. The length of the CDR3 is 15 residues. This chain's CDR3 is CASSLDQRGAGELFF. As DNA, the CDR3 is TGCGCCAGCAGCTTGGATCAGCGGGGAGCCGGGGAGCTGTTTTTT. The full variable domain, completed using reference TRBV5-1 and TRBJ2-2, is KAGVTQTPRYLIKTRGQQVTLSCSPISGHRSVSWYQQTPGQGLQFLFEYFSETQRNKGNFPGRFSGRQFSNSRSEMNVSTLELGDSALYLCASSLDQRGAGELFFGEGSRLTVL.

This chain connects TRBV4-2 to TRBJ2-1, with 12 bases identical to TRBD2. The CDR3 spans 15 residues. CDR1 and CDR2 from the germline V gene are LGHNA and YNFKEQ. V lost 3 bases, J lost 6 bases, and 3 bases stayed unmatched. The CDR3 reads CASSHSSGGANEQFF. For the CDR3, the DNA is TGTGCCAGCAGCCACTCTAGCGGGGGGGCCAATGAGCAGTTCTTC.

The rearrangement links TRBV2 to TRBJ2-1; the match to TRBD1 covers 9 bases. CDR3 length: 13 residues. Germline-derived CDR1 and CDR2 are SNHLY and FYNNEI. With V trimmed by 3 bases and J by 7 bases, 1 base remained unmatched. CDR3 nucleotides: TGTGCCAGCAGTGATGGACAGGGGAATGAGCAGTTCTTC. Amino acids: CASSDGQGNEQFF.

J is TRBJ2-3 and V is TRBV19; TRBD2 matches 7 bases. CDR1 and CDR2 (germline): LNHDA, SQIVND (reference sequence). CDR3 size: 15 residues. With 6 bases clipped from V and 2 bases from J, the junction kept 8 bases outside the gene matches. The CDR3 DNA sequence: TGTGCCAGTAGCTACTCCGGGGGGAACACAGATACGCAGTATTTT. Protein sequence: CASSYSGGNTDTQYF.

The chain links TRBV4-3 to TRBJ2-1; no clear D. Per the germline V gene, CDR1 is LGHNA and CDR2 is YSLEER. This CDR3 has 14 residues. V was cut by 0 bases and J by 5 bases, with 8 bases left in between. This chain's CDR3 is CASSQDVGNNEQFF. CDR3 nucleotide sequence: TGCGCCAGCAGCCAAGATGTAGGGAACAATGAGCAGTTCTTC.

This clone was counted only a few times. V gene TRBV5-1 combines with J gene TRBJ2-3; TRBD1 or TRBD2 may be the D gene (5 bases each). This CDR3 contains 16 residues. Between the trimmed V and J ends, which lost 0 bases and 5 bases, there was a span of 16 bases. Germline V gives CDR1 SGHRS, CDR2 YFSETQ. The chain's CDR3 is CASSLESGTGIDTQYF. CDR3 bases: TGCGCCAGCAGCTTGGAATCGGGGACGGGAATAGATACGCAGTATTTT.

CDR3 DNA sequence: TGTGCCAGCTCACCACCCCTGGGGGGGACTGGAAACACCATATATTTT. Amino acid sequence: CASSPPLGGTGNTIYF. The chain has TRBV18 and TRBJ1-3, with a tentative D call TRBD1 (5 bases). Trimming took off 0 bases at V and 2 bases at J, with 11 bases between the two ends. This CDR3 is built from 16 residues. Per the germline V gene, CDR1 is KGHSH and CDR2 is LQKENI.

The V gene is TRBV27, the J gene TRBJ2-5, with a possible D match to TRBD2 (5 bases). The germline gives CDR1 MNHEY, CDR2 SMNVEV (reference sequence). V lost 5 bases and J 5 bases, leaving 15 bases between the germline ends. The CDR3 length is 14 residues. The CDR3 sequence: CASSPRLERETQYF. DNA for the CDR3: TGTGCCAGCAGTCCCCGGCTGGAGCGGGAGACCCAGTACTTC.

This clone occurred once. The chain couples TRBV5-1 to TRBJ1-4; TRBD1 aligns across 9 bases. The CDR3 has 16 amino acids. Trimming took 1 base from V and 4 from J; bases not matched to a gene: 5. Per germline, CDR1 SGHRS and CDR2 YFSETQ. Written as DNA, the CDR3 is TGCGCCAGCAGCTTGAGGACAGGGGCCGTTAATGAAAAACTGTTTTTT. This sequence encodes CASSLRTGAVNEKLFF.

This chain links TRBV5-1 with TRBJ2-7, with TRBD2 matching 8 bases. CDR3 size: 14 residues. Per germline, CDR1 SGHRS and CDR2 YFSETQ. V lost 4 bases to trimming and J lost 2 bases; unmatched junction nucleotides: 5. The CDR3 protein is CASSPSGGAYEQYF. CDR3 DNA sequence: TGCGCCAGCAGCCCATCGGGGGGGGCCTACGAGCAGTACTTC.

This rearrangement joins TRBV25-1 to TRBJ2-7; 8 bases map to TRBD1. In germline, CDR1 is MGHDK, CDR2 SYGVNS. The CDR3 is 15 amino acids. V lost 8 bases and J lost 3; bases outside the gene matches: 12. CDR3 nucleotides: TGTGCCAGCTCCGGCCTCATGACAGGGGACTACGAGCAGTACTTC. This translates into CASSGLMTGDYEQYF.